This passage covers 5 T cell receptor beta chains from one sample sequenced in a study of cytomegalovirus exposure and HLA in healthy donors. Amplification used 60 Vbeta primers and 13 Jbeta primers. Here immunoSEQ multiplex PCR was the method, and the copy in TCRdb shows in-frame clones only, minus some. This sample has 100,000 to 150,000 clones, with roughly a sixth found just once. Sequenced input: PBMCs. These receptors were taken from a female donor in good health and CMV-seropositive.

The chain carries TRBV7-9 and TRBJ1-2; TRBD1 agrees at 7 bases. V lost 5 bases and J lost 6; bases outside the gene matches: 6. Germline V CDR1 and CDR2: SEHNR, FQNEAQ (reference sequence). The CDR3 runs 13 residues. CDR3 sequence reads: CASSGDRADGYTF. In DNA form, the CDR3 reads TGTGCCAGCAGCGGCGACAGGGCCGATGGCTACACCTTC.

This clone was seen a handful of times. The chain links TRBV28 to TRBJ2-5; TRBD1 matches 7 bases. The CDR3 sequence is 17 residues long. V trimming: 1 base; J trimming: 1 base; junction bases outside the gene matches: 9. Germline-derived CDR1 and CDR2 are MDHEN and SYDVKM. The chain's CDR3 is CASSLFVGTEFQETQYF. CDR3 DNA: TGTGCCAGCAGTTTATTCGTCGGGACAGAGTTCCAAGAGACCCAGTACTTC.

The genes are TRBV27 and TRBJ2-5; TRBD2 matches at 8 bases. The CDR3 covers 15 residues. V lost 2 bases and J lost 0; bases outside the gene matches: 2. Germline V gene lookup returns CDR1 MNHEY and CDR2 SMNVEV (reference sequence). The CDR3 sequence: CASSLAGGNQETQYF. CDR3 DNA sequence: TGTGCCAGCAGTTTAGCGGGGGGAAACCAAGAGACCCAGTACTTC.

Turning to this clone: The sample holds other DNA sequences that translate to the same CDR3. CDR3 in DNA: TGCGCCAGCAGCTTGGGGACAGGCGACTATGGCTACACCTTC. Protein: CASSLGTGDYGYTF. The V call is TRBV5-1, the J call TRBJ1-2, with 7 bases identical to TRBD1. Germline CDR1 and CDR2: SGHRS and YFSETQ. V lost 0 bases and J lost 3; bases outside the gene matches: 2. CDR3 length: 14 residues.

The chain has TRBV6-5 and TRBJ2-7; D is perhaps TRBD2 (5 bases). Trimming took 7 bases from V and 5 from J, leaving 18 bases between them. Germline V gene data show CDR1 as MNHEY and CDR2 as SVGAGI. The CDR3 extends over 14 amino acids. DNA for the CDR3: TGTGCCAGCACCTCCTCTCATCGGGGAAACGAGCAGTACTTC. As protein: CASTSSHRGNEQYF.